Reported below is one T cell receptor (beta chain). This sample was taken from a study of blood T cell repertoires in COVID-19. Study details: The United States, Italy and Spain supplied acute and convalescent COVID-19 samples. PBMCs, B-cell-depleted T cells, or T cells were the source of the cDNA or gDNA that made up the material.

Sequencing used immunoSEQ multiplex PCR; TCRdb keeps in-frame clones, though not all of them. The sample lists approximately 140,000 clones, roughly 85% seen once, with around 4% in the top ten. The ends lost 7 bases at V and 1 base at J; junction bases unmatched: 8. The CDR3 sequence is 15 residues long. Germline CDR1 is MDHEN and CDR2 is SYDVKM. V and J are TRBV28 and TRBJ1-1; 8 nucleotides match TRBD1. The material sequenced was peripheral blood. The clonotype originates from a man in his 60s with acute or convalescent COVID-19. CDR3 DNA sequence: TGTGCCAGCACCCTACTCGGGACAGGGAACACTGAAGCTTTCTTT. Amino acids: CASTLLGTGNTEAFF.